The present T cell receptor beta chain was sequenced within a study of cytomegalovirus exposure and HLA in healthy donors. Whole-study findings and limits: Per a later analysis, about 17,000 TCR beta sequences showed association with HLA alleles at 0.05 false discovery rate. Confirmation was obtained in vitro that a few CMV-associated chains are specific for CMV antigens.

CDR3 length: 14 residues. Germline CDR1 and CDR2: MNHNS and SASEGT. V gave up 0 bases and J gave up 8 bases, with 11 bases separating them. A multiplex PCR was run with 60 Vbeta primers and 13 Jbeta primers. Generated by immunoSEQ multiplex PCR, the TCRdb table keeps only in-frame clones and is missing some. The profile covers approximately 190,000 clones, with 81% appearing a single time and around 4% taken by the ten largest. In this sample, this clone turned up a few times. The antigen is not known. The TCR sequence derives from a man aged 45-60 years in good health and CMV-seronegative. The sequencing input was PBMCs. The chain combines TRBV6-1 with TRBJ2-1; no firm D call. As DNA, the CDR3 is TGTGCCAGCAGTGAAGCGCTTCGACTGGATGAGCAGTTCTTC. Translating it yields CASSEALRLDEQFF.